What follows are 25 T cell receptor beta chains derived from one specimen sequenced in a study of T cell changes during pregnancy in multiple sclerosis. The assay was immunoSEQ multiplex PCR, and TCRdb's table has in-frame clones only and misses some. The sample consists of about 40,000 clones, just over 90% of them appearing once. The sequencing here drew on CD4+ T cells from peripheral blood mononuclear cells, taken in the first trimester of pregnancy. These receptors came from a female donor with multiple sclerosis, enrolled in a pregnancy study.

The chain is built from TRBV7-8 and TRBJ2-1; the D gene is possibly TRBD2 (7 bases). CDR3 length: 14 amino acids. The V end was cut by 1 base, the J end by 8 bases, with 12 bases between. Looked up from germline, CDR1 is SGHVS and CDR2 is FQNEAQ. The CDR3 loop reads CASSLDGGLYEQFF. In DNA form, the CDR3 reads TGTGCCAGCAGCTTAGACGGGGGGCTGTATGAGCAGTTCTTC.

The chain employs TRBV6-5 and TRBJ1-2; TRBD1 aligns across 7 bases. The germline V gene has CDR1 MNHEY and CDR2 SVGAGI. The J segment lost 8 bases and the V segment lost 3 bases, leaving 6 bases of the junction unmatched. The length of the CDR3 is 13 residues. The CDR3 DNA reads TGTGCCAGCAGTTATGAGGGGGCGCGGGGCTACACCTTC. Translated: CASSYEGARGYTF.

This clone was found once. CDR3 region: CASSLEEQPNEKLFF. CDR3 coding DNA: TGCGCCAGCAGCTTGGAGGAACAGCCGAATGAAAAACTGTTTTTT. This chain joins TRBV5-1 and TRBJ1-4; D uncertain. The V end was cut by 0 bases, the J end by 5 bases, with 11 bases between. The length of the CDR3 is 15 residues. Germline lookup yields CDR1 SGHRS and CDR2 YFSETQ.

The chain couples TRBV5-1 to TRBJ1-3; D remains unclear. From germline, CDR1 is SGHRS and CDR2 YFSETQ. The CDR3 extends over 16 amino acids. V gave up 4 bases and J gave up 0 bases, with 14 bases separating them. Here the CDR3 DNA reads TGCGCCAGCAGCCCCCGAGGTCCTTACTCTGGAAACACCATATATTTT. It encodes CASSPRGPYSGNTIYF.

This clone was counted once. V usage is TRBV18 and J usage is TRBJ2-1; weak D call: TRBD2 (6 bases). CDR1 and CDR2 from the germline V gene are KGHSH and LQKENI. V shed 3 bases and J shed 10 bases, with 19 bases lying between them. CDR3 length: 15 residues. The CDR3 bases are TGTGCCAGCTCACCCCCCCTCGCGGGGTTAGAAGAGCAGTTCTTC. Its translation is CASSPPLAGLEEQFF.

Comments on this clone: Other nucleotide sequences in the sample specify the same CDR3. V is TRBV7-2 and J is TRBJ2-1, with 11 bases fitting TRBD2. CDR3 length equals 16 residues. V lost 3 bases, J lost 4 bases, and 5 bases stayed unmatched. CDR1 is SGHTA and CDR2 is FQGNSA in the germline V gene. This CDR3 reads CASSLSGTSGYNEQFF. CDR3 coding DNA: TGTGCCAGCAGCTTGTCCGGGACTAGCGGATACAATGAGCAGTTCTTC.

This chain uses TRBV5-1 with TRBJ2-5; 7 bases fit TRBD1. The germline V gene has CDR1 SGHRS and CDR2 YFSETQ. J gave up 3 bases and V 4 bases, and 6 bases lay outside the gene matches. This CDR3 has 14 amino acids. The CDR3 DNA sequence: TGCGCCAGCAGCGGAATCACAGGGGAAGAGACCCAGTACTTC. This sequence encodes CASSGITGEETQYF.

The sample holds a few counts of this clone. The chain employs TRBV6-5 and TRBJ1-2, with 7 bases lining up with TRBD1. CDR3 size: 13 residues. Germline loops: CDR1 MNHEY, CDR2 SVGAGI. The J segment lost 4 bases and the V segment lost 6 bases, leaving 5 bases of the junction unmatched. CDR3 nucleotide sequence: TGTGCCAGCAGCCGCGGACAGGCCTATGGCTACACCTTC. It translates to CASSRGQAYGYTF.

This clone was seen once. This CDR3 is CASSPPVLFSGLYYNEQFF. DNA for the CDR3: TGTGCCAGTAGTCCCCCAGTACTGTTCTCAGGCCTTTACTACAATGAGCAGTTCTTC. The J gene is TRBJ2-1, the V gene TRBV19, with D unresolved. V dropped 5 bases and J dropped 3 bases, with 26 bases sitting between them. Germline CDR1 reads LNHDA; CDR2 reads SQIVND (reference sequence). The CDR3 loop spans 19 amino acids.

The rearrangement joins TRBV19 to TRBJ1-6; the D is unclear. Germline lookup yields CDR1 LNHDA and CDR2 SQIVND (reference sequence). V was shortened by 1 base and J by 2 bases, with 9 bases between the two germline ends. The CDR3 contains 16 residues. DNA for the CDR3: TGTGCCAGTAGTATAGGGGCCTCTCCCTATAATTCACCCCTCCACTTT. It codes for CASSIGASPYNSPLHF.

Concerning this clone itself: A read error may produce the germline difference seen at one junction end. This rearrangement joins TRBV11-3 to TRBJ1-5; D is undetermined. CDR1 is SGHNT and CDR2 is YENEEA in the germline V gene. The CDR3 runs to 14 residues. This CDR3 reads CASSFQASDQPQHF. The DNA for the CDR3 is TGTGCCAGCAGCTTCCAGGCTAGCGATCAGCCCCAGCATTTT.

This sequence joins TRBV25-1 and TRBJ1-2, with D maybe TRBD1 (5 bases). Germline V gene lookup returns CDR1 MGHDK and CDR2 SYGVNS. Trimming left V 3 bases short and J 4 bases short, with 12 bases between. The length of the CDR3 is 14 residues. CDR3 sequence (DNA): TGTGCCAGCAGTGATTCAGGCAGGGCCTATGGCTACACCTTC. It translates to CASSDSGRAYGYTF.

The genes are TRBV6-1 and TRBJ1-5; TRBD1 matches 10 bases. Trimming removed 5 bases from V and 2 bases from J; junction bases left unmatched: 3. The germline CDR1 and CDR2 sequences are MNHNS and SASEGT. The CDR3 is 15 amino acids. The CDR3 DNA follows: TGTGCCAGCAGTACCGGGACAGGGGGCAATCAGCCCCAGCATTTT. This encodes CASSTGTGGNQPQHF.

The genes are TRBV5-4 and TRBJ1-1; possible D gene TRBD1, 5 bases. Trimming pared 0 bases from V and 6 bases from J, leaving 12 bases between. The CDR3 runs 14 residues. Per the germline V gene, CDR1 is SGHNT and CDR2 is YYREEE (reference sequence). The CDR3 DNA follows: TGTGCCAGCAGCTTGGGTCCCAGGGATCCTGAAGCTTTCTTT. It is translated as CASSLGPRDPEAFF.

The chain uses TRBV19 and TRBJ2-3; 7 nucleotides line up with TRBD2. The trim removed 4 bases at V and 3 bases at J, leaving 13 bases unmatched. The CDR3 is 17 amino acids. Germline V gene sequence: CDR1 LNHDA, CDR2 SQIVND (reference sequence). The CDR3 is CASSKGRGGGRTDTQYF. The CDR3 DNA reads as TGTGCCAGTAGTAAGGGGAGGGGAGGAGGGCGGACAGATACGCAGTATTTT.

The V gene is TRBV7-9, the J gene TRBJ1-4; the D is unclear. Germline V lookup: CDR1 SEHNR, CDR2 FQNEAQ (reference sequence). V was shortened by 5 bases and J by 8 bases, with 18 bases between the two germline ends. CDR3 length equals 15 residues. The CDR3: CASSLGVTIGEKLFF. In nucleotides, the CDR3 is TGTGCCAGCAGCCTCGGGGTTACCATCGGGGAAAAACTGTTTTTT. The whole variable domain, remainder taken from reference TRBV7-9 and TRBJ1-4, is DTGVSQNPRHKITKRGQNVTFRCDPISEHNRLYWYRQTLGQGPEFLTYFQNEAQLEKSRLLSDRFSAERPKGSFSTLEIQRTEQGDSAMYLCASSLGVTIGEKLFFGSGTQLSVL.

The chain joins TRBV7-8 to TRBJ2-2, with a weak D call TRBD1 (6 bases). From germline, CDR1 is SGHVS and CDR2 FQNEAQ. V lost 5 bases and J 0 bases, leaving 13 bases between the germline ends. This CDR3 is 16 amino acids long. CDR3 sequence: CASSRDTKANTGELFF. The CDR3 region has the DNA TGTGCCAGCAGCCGGGACACCAAAGCGAACACCGGGGAGCTGTTTTTT.

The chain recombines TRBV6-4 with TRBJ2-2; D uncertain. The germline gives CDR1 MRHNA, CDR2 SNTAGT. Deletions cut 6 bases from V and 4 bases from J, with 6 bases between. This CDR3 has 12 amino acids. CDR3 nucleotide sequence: TGTGCCAGCAGCACACGCACCGGGGAGCTGTTTTTT. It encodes CASSTRTGELFF.

Here the CDR3 DNA reads TGCGCCAGCAGACCAGTAGGAGGAGAGACCCAGTACTTC. It is translated as CASRPVGGETQYF. V is TRBV5-1 and J is TRBJ2-5; D might be TRBD2 (5 bases). Germline loops: CDR1 SGHRS, CDR2 YFSETQ. Between the trimmed V and J ends, which lost 5 bases and 4 bases, there was a span of 12 bases. The CDR3 has 13 residues.

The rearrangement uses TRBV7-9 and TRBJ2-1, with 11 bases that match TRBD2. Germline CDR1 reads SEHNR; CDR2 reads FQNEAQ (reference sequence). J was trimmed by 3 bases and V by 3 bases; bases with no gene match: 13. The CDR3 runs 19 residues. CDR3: CASSFEASGRPKYYNEQFF. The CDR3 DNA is TGTGCCAGCAGCTTTGAGGCTAGCGGGAGGCCAAAATACTACAATGAGCAGTTCTTC.

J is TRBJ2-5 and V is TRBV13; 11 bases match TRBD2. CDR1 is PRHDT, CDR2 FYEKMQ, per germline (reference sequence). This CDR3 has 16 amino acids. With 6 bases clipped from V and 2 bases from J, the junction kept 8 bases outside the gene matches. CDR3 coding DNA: TGTGCCAGCAGAACCTCGGGACTAGCGGAACAAGAGACCCAGTACTTC. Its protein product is CASRTSGLAEQETQYF.

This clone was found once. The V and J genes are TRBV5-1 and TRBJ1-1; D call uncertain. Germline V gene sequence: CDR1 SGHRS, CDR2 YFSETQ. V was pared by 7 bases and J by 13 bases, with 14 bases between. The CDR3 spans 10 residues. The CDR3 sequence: CASPTSRVFF. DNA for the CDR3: TGCGCCAGCCCTACTTCCCGGGTTTTCTTT. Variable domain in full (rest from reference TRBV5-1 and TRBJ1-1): KAGVTQTPRYLIKTRGQQVTLSCSPISGHRSVSWYQQTPGQGLQFLFEYFSETQRNKGNFPGRFSGRQFSNSRSEMNVSTLELGDSALYLCASPTSRVFFGQGTRLTVV.

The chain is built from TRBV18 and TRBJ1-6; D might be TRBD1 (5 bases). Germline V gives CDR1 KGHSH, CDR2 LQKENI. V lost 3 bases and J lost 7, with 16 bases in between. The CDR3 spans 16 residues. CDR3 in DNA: TGTGCCAGCTCACCGGCTCCGGCAGGGATGAATTCACCCCTCCACTTT. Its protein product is CASSPAPAGMNSPLHF. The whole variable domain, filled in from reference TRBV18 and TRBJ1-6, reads NAGVMQNPRHLVRRRGQEARLRCSPMKGHSHVYWYRQLPEEGLKFMVYLQKENIIDESGMPKERFSAEFPKEGPSILRIQQVVRGDSAAYFCASSPAPAGMNSPLHFGNGTRLTVT.

Here the CDR3 reads CAWSVSPVNTEAFF. The CDR3 nucleotides read TGTGCCTGGAGTGTCTCTCCTGTGAACACTGAAGCTTTCTTT. V gene TRBV30 combines with J gene TRBJ1-1; no firm D call. Germline V gene sequence: CDR1 GTSNPN, CDR2 SVGIG (reference sequence). CDR3 length: 14 residues. V gave up 0 bases and J gave up 0 bases, with 8 bases separating them.

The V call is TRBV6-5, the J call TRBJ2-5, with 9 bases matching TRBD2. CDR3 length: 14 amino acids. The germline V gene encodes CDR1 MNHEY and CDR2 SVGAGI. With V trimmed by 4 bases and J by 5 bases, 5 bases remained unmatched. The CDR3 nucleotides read TGTGCCAGCAGTTCTGGACTAGCGTGGGAGACCCAGTACTTC. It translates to CASSSGLAWETQYF.